Listed below are T cell receptor beta chains from one sample, sequenced in a study of CD8+CD57+ T cells in acquired aplastic anemia. TCRdb reprocessed the reads with MiXCR, giving one entry per CDR3 protein. The sample shows some 210,000 distinct CDR3 sequences, around 60% of them seen only once. Input material: sorted CD4+, CD8+, or CD8+CD57+ T cells (not recorded which) from PBMCs. The receptors originated from a human donor in good health. The CDR3 runs from the conserved cysteine through the conserved F or W. A D gene is named only where the DNA matches it firmly. Not every row has a clone size; where given, it reads once, few, many or a size class.

V gene: TRBV9
clone size: -
J gene: TRBJ2-2
D gene: -
CDR3 protein: CASSPEGMENTGELFF
CDR3 DNA: TGTGCCAGCAGCCCAGAGGGGATGGAGAACACCGGGGAGCTGTTTTTT

V gene: TRBV4-1
clone size: -
J gene: TRBJ1-2
D gene: -
CDR3 protein: CASSQVEAYGYTF
CDR3 DNA: TGCGCCAGCAGCCAAGTAGAGGCCTATGGCTACACCTTC

V gene: TRBV7-9
clone size: few
J gene: TRBJ1-5
D gene: -
CDR3 protein: CASSHRSGTAGYEHF
CDR3 DNA: TGTGCCAGCAGCCATCGATCCGGGACGGCAGGCTACGAGCATTTT

V gene: TRBV7-9
clone size: many
J gene: TRBJ1-4
D gene: -
CDR3 protein: CASSLSAGANEKLFF
CDR3 DNA: TGTGCCAGCAGCTTATCTGCAGGGGCTAATGAAAAACTGTTTTTT

V gene: TRBV19
clone size: few
J gene: TRBJ2-5
D gene: -
CDR3 protein: CASSPGPRETQYF
CDR3 DNA: TGTGCCAGTAGCCCGGGGCCGAGGGAGACCCAGTACTTC

V gene: TRBV2
clone size: once
J gene: TRBJ1-2
D gene: -
CDR3 protein: CASSADPTSNYGYTF
CDR3 DNA: TGTGCCAGCAGTGCCGACCCGACCTCTAACTATGGCTACACCTTC

V gene: TRBV20-1
clone size: once
J gene: TRBJ2-1
D gene: TRBD2
CDR3 protein: CSARLLAGGPGEQFF
CDR3 DNA: TGCAGTGCTAGACTCCTAGCGGGAGGCCCAGGTGAGCAGTTCTTC

V gene: TRBV6-1
clone size: -
J gene: TRBJ2-3
D gene: TRBD2
CDR3 protein: CASSDSTGGPDMQYF
CDR3 DNA: TGTGCCAGCAGTGACTCGACGGGGGGGCCAGATATGCAGTATTTT

V gene: TRBV4-1
clone size: many
J gene: TRBJ2-3
D gene: TRBD1
CDR3 protein: CASTGGTGFTDTQYF
CDR3 DNA: TGCGCCAGCACAGGAGGGACAGGGTTCACAGATACGCAGTATTTT

V gene: TRBV14
clone size: -
J gene: TRBJ2-5
D gene: TRBD2
CDR3 protein: CASSQGTSGTGETQYF
CDR3 DNA: TGTGCCAGCAGCCAAGGGACTAGCGGGACGGGAGAGACCCAGTACTTC

V gene: TRBV7-3
clone size: few
J gene: TRBJ2-7
D gene: TRBD1
CDR3 protein: CASSFRDSFPYEQYF
CDR3 DNA: TGTGCCAGCAGCTTCCGGGACAGCTTCCCCTACGAGCAGTACTTC

V gene: TRBV2
clone size: -
J gene: TRBJ1-1
D gene: -
CDR3 protein: CASQLRGMNTEAFF
CDR3 DNA: TGTGCCAGTCAGCTAAGGGGCATGAACACTGAAGCTTTCTTT

V gene: TRBV24-1
clone size: once
J gene: TRBJ2-1
D gene: -
CDR3 protein: CAATGISSYNEQFF
CDR3 DNA: TGTGCCGCGACCGGTATCAGCTCCTACAATGAGCAGTTCTTC

V gene: TRBV12-3/TRBV12-4
clone size: -
J gene: TRBJ2-7
D gene: TRBD1
CDR3 protein: CASRETGGYEQYF
CDR3 DNA: TGTGCCAGCAGGGAGACAGGGGGCTACGAGCAGTACTTC

V gene: TRBV7-9
clone size: -
J gene: TRBJ2-5
D gene: -
CDR3 protein: CASSLATANQETQYF
CDR3 DNA: TGCGCCAGCAGCTTGGCTACGGCAAACCAAGAGACCCAGTACTTC

V gene: TRBV7-2
clone size: -
J gene: TRBJ2-7
D gene: -
CDR3 protein: CASSEWGRGTYEQYF
CDR3 DNA: TGTGCCAGCTCCGAATGGGGACGGGGAACCTACGAGCAGTACTTC

V gene: TRBV7-8
clone size: -
J gene: TRBJ2-2
D gene: -
CDR3 protein: CASSLDMSAELFF
CDR3 DNA: TGTGCCAGCAGCTTAGACATGTCCGCGGAGCTGTTTTTT

V gene: TRBV29-1
clone size: many
J gene: TRBJ2-2
D gene: -
CDR3 protein: CSMRLGGTGELFF
CDR3 DNA: TGCAGCATGCGGCTGGGGGGTACCGGGGAGCTGTTTTTT

V gene: TRBV15
clone size: -
J gene: TRBJ2-7
D gene: TRBD2
CDR3 protein: CATSRDPILIAGQDEQYF
CDR3 DNA: TGTGCCACCAGCAGAGATCCCATCCTGATAGCGGGGCAGGACGAGCAGTACTTC

V gene: TRBV9
clone size: -
J gene: TRBJ1-1
D gene: -
CDR3 protein: CASSVLPQGDTEAFF
CDR3 DNA: TGTGCCAGCAGCGTACTTCCTCAAGGGGACACTGAAGCTTTCTTT

V gene: TRBV20-1
clone size: -
J gene: TRBJ2-3
D gene: -
CDR3 protein: CNAFILAADTQYF
CDR3 DNA: TGCAATGCTTTCATACTAGCAGCAGATACGCAGTATTTT

V gene: TRBV25-1
clone size: -
J gene: TRBJ1-6
D gene: -
CDR3 protein: CASSGTGSKNSYNSPLHF
CDR3 DNA: TGTGCCAGCAGTGGAACAGGATCCAAAAATTCCTATAATTCACCCCTCCACTTT

V gene: TRBV2
clone size: -
J gene: TRBJ1-2
D gene: -
CDR3 protein: CASRVSGHANYGYTF
CDR3 DNA: TGTGCCAGCAGAGTATCCGGACACGCTAACTATGGCTACACCTTC

V gene: TRBV20-1
clone size: -
J gene: TRBJ2-5
D gene: TRBD2
CDR3 protein: CSATRLAGGSSQETQYF
CDR3 DNA: TGCAGTGCGACCAGACTAGCGGGGGGGTCTTCCCAAGAGACCCAGTACTTC

V gene: TRBV25-1
clone size: -
J gene: TRBJ2-3
D gene: -
CDR3 protein: CASGGNSADTQYF
CDR3 DNA: TGTGCCAGCGGTGGCAATAGCGCAGATACGCAGTATTTT

V gene: TRBV4-1
clone size: -
J gene: TRBJ1-2
D gene: -
CDR3 protein: CASSQDPIIGGTMYGYTF
CDR3 DNA: TGCGCCAGCAGCCAAGATCCGATAATCGGGGGCACTATGTATGGCTACACCTTC